Listed below are T cell receptor beta chains from one sample, sequenced in a study of cytomegalovirus exposure and HLA in healthy donors. Repertoires were generated with immunoSEQ multiplex PCR, while TCRdb's copy carries only in-frame clones and drops some. The sample includes about 140,000 clones, roughly 80% of them seen just once. The sample taken for sequencing was PBMCs. The receptors shown here come from a woman in her forties in good health and CMV-seronegative. CDR3s leave out the opening cysteine and the closing phenylalanine or tryptophan.

V	J	CDR3
TRBV9	TRBJ1-5	ASSVGTGGALEPQH
TRBV9	TRBJ2-1	ASSVAGRGLADNEQF
TRBV5-1	TRBJ1-2	ASSLGQGAHPT
TRBV7-2	TRBJ1-5	ASSLDGSGNQPQH
TRBV4-3	TRBJ1-4	ASSQVGGLEKLF
TRBV18	TRBJ2-1	ASSPPKTSGSIYNEQF
TRBV6-5	TRBJ1-1	ASSYGSGKRTEAF
TRBV19	TRBJ1-5	ASSMGQLHSNQPQH
TRBV19	TRBJ1-3	ASSEGESSGNTIY
TRBV6-1	TRBJ1-4	ASRRGQRSNEKLF
TRBV7-3	TRBJ2-7	ASSLISGYEQY
TRBV10-3	TRBJ2-3	AISESDYRGGTDTQY
TRBV29-1	TRBJ2-1	SPDREGRNEQF
TRBV7-4	TRBJ2-6	ASRDRIKANVLT
TRBV7-3	TRBJ2-7	ASSPTGTSLEQY
TRBV19	TRBJ2-7	ASSLQGQGRYEQY
TRBV19	TRBJ2-5	ASRPGQAYQETQY
TRBV28	TRBJ1-1	ASFLQAGTEAF
TRBV4-1	TRBJ2-3	ASSQETGGWADTQY
TRBV29-1	TRBJ2-5	SVGQSGVAQY
TRBV6-1	TRBJ1-2	ASSEGTGKKKDGYT
TRBV11-3	TRBJ2-7	ASSLALLNYEQY
TRBV7-2	TRBJ1-2	ASSLGGTNYGYT
TRBV6-1	TRBJ2-1	ASSEFQGLSYNEQF